The 31 T cell receptor beta chains below were found in one sample sequenced in a study of identical twins. TCRdb re-analysed the 5' RACE reads in MiXCR, keeping a single row per CDR3 protein. The sample contains some 730,000 distinct CDR3 sequences, 18% of which appear only once. A further study also used this sample, focusing on T cells expressing NK-cell markers.

The specimen sequenced was PBMCs. The source is a woman under 30 in good health.

V usage is TRBV7-9 and J usage is TRBJ2-1, with D possibly TRBD2 on 6 matching bases. In germline, CDR1 is SEHNR, CDR2 FQNEAQ (reference sequence). This CDR3 is 15 amino acids long. V was shortened by 5 bases and J by 9 bases, with 20 bases between the two germline ends. The CDR3 region is CASSPPGVRDLEQFF. The DNA of the CDR3 is TGTGCCAGCAGCCCCCCGGGGGTTAGGGACCTTGAGCAGTTCTTC.

CDR3 in amino acids: CASSPDGGNYGYTF. CDR3 DNA sequence: TGTGCCAGCAGCCCGGACGGGGGGAACTATGGCTACACCTTC. This sequence joins TRBV3-1 and TRBJ1-2; D possibly corresponds to TRBD1 (5 bases). Per germline, CDR1 LGHDT and CDR2 YNNKEL (reference sequence). V lost 4 bases and J lost 2, with 11 bases in between. The CDR3 runs 14 residues.

This clonotype was seen repeatedly, ten times or more. The CDR3 reads CSARDGPGELFF. Here the CDR3 DNA reads TGCAGTGCTAGAGATGGTCCCGGGGAGCTGTTTTTT. The J gene is TRBJ2-2, the V gene TRBV20-1; D ambiguous. Trimming left V 0 bases short and J 6 bases short, with 5 bases between. From germline, CDR1 is DFQATT and CDR2 SNEGSKA (reference sequence). This CDR3 is 12 amino acids long.

V is TRBV12-3 or TRBV12-4 and J is TRBJ1-3; D uncertain. CDR3 length: 16 residues. Trimming took 2 bases from V and 1 from J, leaving 12 bases between them. The CDR3, as DNA: TGTGCCAGCAGTTTATCCGACGGGTCGTCTGGAAACACCATATATTTT. Its translation: CASSLSDGSSGNTIYF.

This chain links TRBV5-1 with TRBJ2-3, with D unresolved. V lost 1 base, J lost 6 bases, and 12 bases lay in between. From germline, CDR1 is SGHRS and CDR2 YFSETQ. The CDR3 consists of 14 residues. The CDR3 DNA follows: TGCGCCAGCAGCTTGCCCGTAGGAGCGGATACGCAGTATTTT. Translating gives CASSLPVGADTQYF.

The gene calls are TRBV5-1 and TRBJ1-4; TRBD1 is a possible D gene (5 bases). Trimming pared 2 bases from V and 4 bases from J, leaving 12 bases between. Germline lookup yields CDR1 SGHRS and CDR2 YFSETQ. The CDR3 length is 15 residues. CDR3 nucleotide sequence: TGCGCCAGCAGCTTTGGAGGGGTTAATAATGAAAAACTGTTTTTT. Translated: CASSFGGVNNEKLFF. The whole variable domain, remainder taken from reference TRBV5-1 and TRBJ1-4, is KAGVTQTPRYLIKTRGQQVTLSCSPISGHRSVSWYQQTPGQGLQFLFEYFSETQRNKGNFPGRFSGRQFSNSRSEMNVSTLELGDSALYLCASSFGGVNNEKLFFGSGTQLSVL.

This clonotype has more than one count but fewer than ten. The rearrangement links TRBV29-1 to TRBJ1-1; the D gene is possibly TRBD1 (6 bases). Germline CDR1 is SQVTM and CDR2 is ANQGSEA. The V gene lost 5 bases and the J gene lost 6 bases, with 10 bases spanning the gap. The CDR3 extends over 11 amino acids. The CDR3 bases are TGCAGCGTTCACAGGGCGGCTGAAGCTTTCTTT. This encodes CSVHRAAEAFF.

The chain couples TRBV12-5 to TRBJ2-2, with D possibly TRBD1 on 5 matching bases. CDR1 is LGHNT, CDR2 FRNRAP, per germline. The CDR3 covers 14 residues. V lost 6 bases, J lost 0 bases, and 8 bases lay in between. CDR3 bases: TGTGCTAGTGGACTCAGGGCGAACACCGGGGAGCTGTTTTTT. It yields the protein CASGLRANTGELFF.

The V gene is TRBV20-1, the J gene TRBJ1-4; a possible D gene is TRBD1 (5 bases). Germline lookup yields CDR1 DFQATT and CDR2 SNEGSKA (reference sequence). Trimming took off 6 bases at V and 5 bases at J, with 16 bases between the two ends. The CDR3 consists of 14 residues. The CDR3 region is CSALGGGFNEKLFF. Written as DNA, the CDR3 is TGCAGTGCCCTTGGGGGGGGATTCAATGAAAAACTGTTTTTT.

This clonotype came up many times. The J gene is TRBJ1-2, the V gene TRBV29-1; D unresolved. The ends were cut back, 6 bases at V and 2 bases at J, with 16 bases in the middle. The CDR3 is 14 amino acids. The V gene's germline CDR1 is SQVTM and CDR2 ANQGSEA. CDR3 residues: CSVPRGRVNYGYTF. CDR3 coding DNA: TGCAGCGTCCCTAGAGGCCGGGTAAACTATGGCTACACCTTC.

This clonotype was seen a few times. V gene TRBV9 combines with J gene TRBJ2-7, with a possible D match to TRBD1 (5 bases). The CDR3 sequence is 15 residues long. V lost 0 bases and J lost 3, with 13 bases in between. The V gene's germline CDR1 is SGDLS and CDR2 YYNGEE. CDR3 bases: TGTGCCAGCAGCGTAGCTGACGGACACCTCTACGAGCAGTACTTC. Its translation is CASSVADGHLYEQYF.

This clonotype was picked up a small number of times. The V call is TRBV12-3 or TRBV12-4, the J call TRBJ2-3, with 9 bases identical to TRBD2. The CDR3 is 16 residues long. With 3 bases clipped from V and 0 bases from J, the junction kept 4 bases outside the gene matches. The chain's CDR3 is CASSFWTSDSTDTQYF. Here the CDR3 DNA reads TGTGCCAGCAGTTTCTGGACTAGCGATAGCACAGATACGCAGTATTTT.

This clonotype was seen once. The gene calls are TRBV10-3 and TRBJ2-7, with a possible D match to TRBD1 (5 bases). Trimming removed 5 bases at V and 0 bases at J, with 8 bases between. CDR3 length: 13 amino acids. Looked up from germline, CDR1 is ENHRY and CDR2 is SYGVKD. The CDR3 DNA sequence: TGTGCCATCAGTACAGGAGACTCCTACGAGCAGTACTTC. This codes for CAISTGDSYEQYF.

This clonotype was observed at least ten times. DNA of the CDR3: TGCAGTGCTAGACTGGACAGAGGTACTCCCCAGCATTTT. As protein: CSARLDRGTPQHF. This chain joins TRBV20-1 and TRBJ1-5; D is possibly TRBD1 (6 bases). CDR1 and CDR2 from the germline V gene are DFQATT and SNEGSKA (reference sequence). This CDR3 is built from 13 residues. Trimming removed 2 bases at V and 10 bases at J, with 15 bases between.

This clonotype was detected a few times. The chain links TRBV29-1 to TRBJ2-1; D uncertain. V lost 4 bases and J 4 bases, leaving 8 bases between the germline ends. The CDR3 consists of 12 residues. The germline V gene has CDR1 SQVTM and CDR2 ANQGSEA. CDR3 coding DNA: TGCAGCGTTGCCCAGACATACAATGAGCAGTTCTTC. This sequence encodes CSVAQTYNEQFF.

J is TRBJ2-1 and V is TRBV11-2, with D unresolved. CDR3 size: 15 residues. Germline CDR1 reads SGHAT; CDR2 reads FQNNGV. The ends were cut back, 1 base at V and 8 bases at J, with 15 bases in the middle. The CDR3 DNA reads TGTGCCAGCAGCTTAGGGGCAAGAGGTGATCATGAGCAGTTCTTC. Translated: CASSLGARGDHEQFF.

This clonotype has just a few counts. The chain is built from TRBV10-3 and TRBJ2-1, with D tentatively TRBD1 or TRBD2 (5 bases each). CDR1 and CDR2 from the germline V gene are ENHRY and SYGVKD. The CDR3 has 14 residues. V was trimmed by 5 bases and J by 7 bases, leaving 15 bases between them. The CDR3 DNA is TGTGCCATCAGTAAGGACAAAGGGGAGAATGAGCAGTTCTTC. The encoded protein is CAISKDKGENEQFF.

The chain employs TRBV9 and TRBJ2-1, with D tentatively TRBD2 (6 bases). Germline loops: CDR1 SGDLS, CDR2 YYNGEE. The CDR3 consists of 15 residues. V was trimmed by 4 bases and J by 8 bases, leaving 19 bases between them. The CDR3 loop reads CASSRGTTQVDEQFF. The CDR3 DNA reads TGTGCCAGCAGCCGCGGGACCACACAGGTGGATGAGCAGTTCTTC.

In nucleotides, the CDR3 is TGCAGTGCCGCGGGGTCCGGCCGGTATGCTGAGCAGTTCTTC. Its translation is CSAAGSGRYAEQFF. This sequence joins TRBV20-1 and TRBJ2-1; TRBD2 might be the D (6 bases). There are 14 residues in the CDR3. V was clipped by 6 bases and J by 9 bases, with 21 bases between them. The germline CDR1 and CDR2 sequences are DFQATT and SNEGSKA (reference sequence).

The chain links TRBV4-3 to TRBJ1-1; D is ambiguous. The CDR3 contains 16 residues. The V gene's germline CDR1 is LGHNA and CDR2 YSLEER. V lost 2 bases and J 1 base, leaving 14 bases between the germline ends. DNA for the CDR3: TGCGCCAGCAGCCAACTTTCTGGGAGGTGGAACACTGAAGCTTTCTTT. Its translation is CASSQLSGRWNTEAFF.

This clonotype was detected only a few times. This chain connects TRBV29-1 to TRBJ2-1; D remains unclear. Trimming shortened V by 1 base and J by 7 bases, and 11 bases separated the two germline ends. CDR1 SQVTM and CDR2 ANQGSEA come from the germline V gene. The CDR3 consists of 13 residues. CDR3 DNA sequence: TGCAGCGTTGAAGGACCGTCTCGGAATGAGCAGTTCTTC. Amino acids: CSVEGPSRNEQFF.

The rearrangement joins TRBV5-1 to TRBJ2-7, with D possibly being TRBD2 (5 bases). The germline V gene encodes CDR1 SGHRS and CDR2 YFSETQ. The V end was cut by 4 bases, the J end by 1 base, with 12 bases between. The CDR3 is 14 residues long. This CDR3 is CASSRPGKSYEQYF. Written as DNA, the CDR3 is TGCGCCAGCAGCCGACCGGGGAAATCCTACGAGCAGTACTTC.

This clonotype came up a few times. A junction end diverges from the germline sequence, so it may reflect a read error. The chain combines TRBV29-1 with TRBJ2-5; D is unresolved. Germline V gene data show CDR1 as SQVTM and CDR2 as ANQGSEA. The CDR3 is made up of 13 amino acids. CDR3 protein: CSAEGIDQETQYF. CDR3 coding DNA: TGCAGCGCTGAAGGCATTGACCAAGAGACCCAGTACTTC.

This clonotype came up many times. This chain joins TRBV12-3 or TRBV12-4 and TRBJ2-2, with unresolved D. Trimming removed 6 bases at V and 7 bases at J, with 9 bases between. CDR3 length: 12 amino acids. CDR3 sequence reads: CASSLSGGELFF. The CDR3 DNA reads TGTGCCAGCAGCTTGTCGGGCGGGGAGCTGTTTTTT.

This clonotype was observed a handful of times. The J gene is TRBJ2-1, the V gene TRBV3-1, with 11 nucleotides matching TRBD2. CDR3 length: 13 amino acids. V shed 6 bases and J 9 bases; nucleotides not matched to a gene: 4. From germline, CDR1 is LGHDT and CDR2 YNNKEL (reference sequence). The CDR3 DNA follows: TGTGCCAGCAGGCTTGGACTAGCGGGTGAGCAGTTCTTC. Its translation is CASRLGLAGEQFF.

As regards this clonotype: The junction differs from germline at one of its ends, possibly a read error. The chain uses TRBV7-9 and TRBJ1-2; D unclear. Germline CDR1 SEHNR, CDR2 FQNEAQ (reference sequence). This CDR3 has 13 residues. The CDR3 protein is CASSVAWNYGYTF. For the CDR3, the DNA is TGTGCCAGCAGCGTAGCCTGGAACTATGGCTACACCTTC.

This clonotype turned up a few times. The rearrangement links TRBV11-1 to TRBJ2-1; TRBD2 agrees at 10 bases. V lost 5 bases to trimming and J lost 4 bases; unmatched junction nucleotides: 14. In germline, CDR1 is SGHAT, CDR2 FQDESV (reference sequence). This CDR3 has 18 residues. The CDR3 is CASSPFLQREGRYNEQFF. In nucleotides, the CDR3 is TGTGCCAGCAGCCCCTTTCTTCAGCGGGAGGGTCGGTACAATGAGCAGTTCTTC.

This clonotype occurred a few times. The chain joins TRBV14 to TRBJ2-7; maybe TRBD2 (6 bases). The V end was cut by 1 base, the J end by 9 bases, with 10 bases between. The CDR3 spans 12 residues. Germline CDR1 SGHDN, CDR2 FVKESK. The CDR3 nucleotides read TGTGCCAGCAGCCAAGGGAGGGGAAGGCAGTACTTC. This gives the protein CASSQGRGRQYF.

There are a few counts of this clonotype. This chain connects TRBV18 to TRBJ2-7; the D call may be TRBD1 or TRBD2 (5 bases each). Per the germline V gene, CDR1 is KGHSH and CDR2 is LQKENI. The germline V and J ends were trimmed by 2 bases and 0 bases, with 11 bases remaining between them. This CDR3 comprises 15 residues. The CDR3: CASSPSAGSSYEQYF. The CDR3 coding sequence is TGTGCCAGCTCACCATCGGCAGGGAGCTCCTACGAGCAGTACTTC.

This clonotype was observed a handful of times. This sequence joins TRBV12-3 or TRBV12-4 and TRBJ1-6; 8 nucleotides match TRBD1. Trimming cost V 3 bases and J 8 bases; bases outside gene matches: 3. This CDR3 has 14 amino acids. The DNA of the CDR3 is TGTGCCAGCAGTTTGGACAGGGTGTATTCACCCCTCCACTTT. Its translation is CASSLDRVYSPLHF.

This clonotype was detected only a few times. The chain uses TRBV20-1 and TRBJ2-3; the D gene is possibly TRBD1 (5 bases). Trimming removed 3 bases from V and 2 bases from J, with 12 bases in between. Germline values: CDR1 DFQATT, CDR2 SNEGSKA (reference sequence). The CDR3 totals 14 residues. DNA of the CDR3: TGCAGTGCTAGTTTTCGCAGGGACACAGATACGCAGTATTTT. It is translated as CSASFRRDTDTQYF.